This TCR beta chain was retrieved from a study of cytomegalovirus exposure and HLA in healthy donors. CDR1 MGHRA and CDR2 YSYEKL come from the germline V gene. The V gene lost 4 bases and the J gene lost 4 bases, with 15 bases spanning the gap. The CDR3 is made up of 15 amino acids. This PCR relied on a set of 60 Vbeta primers and 13 Jbeta primers. Repertoires were generated with immunoSEQ multiplex PCR, while TCRdb's copy carries only in-frame clones and drops some. The sample yields about 170,000 clones, 75% to 85% seen once. Whole-study results and caveats: In a later analysis, TCR beta V- and J-gene trimming was associated with a missense DCLRE1C variant. An ancestry cluster, one associated with Asian ancestry, reportedly showed fewer N-insertions than the roughly 700-donor mean in a later analysis. In vitro experiments confirmed that three CMV-associated chains were specific for CMV antigens.

A few counts support this clone. Its specificity is not known. The sequenced material came from PBMCs. The TCR originated in a female donor in good health and CMV-seronegative. The rearrangement joins TRBV4-1 to TRBJ2-3; TRBD2 is a possible D gene (6 bases). CDR3 sequence (DNA): TGCGCCAGCAGCCGGACTTTTCCTAGCGCAGATACGCAGTATTTT. It translates to CASSRTFPSADTQYF.